These 11 T cell receptor beta chains came from one sample sequenced in a study of monozygotic twins with cystic fibrosis. Sequenced by immunoSEQ multiplex PCR; TCRdb stores in-frame clones only, minus some. The data contain around 27,000 clones, 90% of them singletons. Sequences were obtained from blood. These receptors all come from a girl aged 2-10 years with cystic fibrosis.

DNA for the CDR3: TGTGCCAGTAGTTCCAGTATTAATAGCAATCAGCCCCAGCATTTT. Translating gives CASSSSINSNQPQHF. The chain carries TRBV19 and TRBJ1-5; no reliable D call. The germline CDR1 and CDR2 sequences are LNHDA and SQIVND (reference sequence). Between the trimmed V and J ends, which lost 5 bases and 0 bases, there was a span of 11 bases. The CDR3 totals 15 residues.

This chain links TRBV18 with TRBJ1-5; no definite D call. The CDR3 totals 14 residues. Trimming took 1 base from V and 6 from J, leaving 10 bases between them. Per the germline V gene, CDR1 is KGHSH and CDR2 is LQKENI. The CDR3 sequence: CASSPLAASQPQHF. The CDR3 DNA sequence: TGTGCCAGCTCACCACTAGCAGCATCTCAGCCCCAGCATTTT.

With regard to this clone: One end of the junction is discordant with germline, which a read error may explain. This chain uses TRBV7-2 with TRBJ2-3; 10 bases match TRBD2. CDR3 size: 14 residues. Germline V CDR1 and CDR2: SGHTA, FQGNSA. CDR3 in amino acids: CASSLSRLAGDGVF. The CDR3, as DNA: TGTGCCAGCAGCTTAAGTCGGCTAGCGGGGGACGGGGTTTTT.

This clone was counted between two and nine times. The chain uses TRBV6-1 and TRBJ2-2; D remains ambiguous. This CDR3 region has 11 residues. Germline CDR1 reads MNHNS; CDR2 reads SASEGT. V was pared by 5 bases and J by 7 bases, with 5 bases between. CDR3 in DNA: TGTGCCAGCAGTCAGTTCGGGGAGCTGTTTTTT. Protein sequence: CASSQFGELFF.

The V gene is TRBV9, the J gene TRBJ2-2; TRBD2 matches 15 bases. From germline, CDR1 is SGDLS and CDR2 YYNGEE. The CDR3 sequence is 18 residues long. V dropped 3 bases and J dropped 0; count of bases not matched to a gene: 3. The CDR3 reads CASSGRTSGGANTGELFF. CDR3 DNA: TGTGCCAGCAGCGGAAGGACTAGCGGGGGGGCGAACACCGGGGAGCTGTTTTTT.

The rearrangement links TRBV7-3 to TRBJ2-1; 8 nucleotides match TRBD1. CDR3 length: 14 amino acids. V shed 6 bases and J 4 bases; nucleotides not matched to a gene: 5. Germline CDR1 SGHTA, CDR2 FQGTGA. DNA for the CDR3: TGTGCCAGCAGTCCGGGACAGGAATACAATGAGCAGTTCTTC. Translated: CASSPGQEYNEQFF. The full variable domain, rest sourced from reference TRBV7-3 and TRBJ2-1, is GAGVSQTPSNKVTEKGKYVELRCDPISGHTALYWYRQSLGQGPEFLIYFQGTGAADDSGLPNDRFFAVRPEGSVSTLKIQRTERGDSAVYLCASSPGQEYNEQFFGPGTRLTVL.

The table lists this clone with a count of one. The J gene is TRBJ2-4, the V gene TRBV5-1; D is perhaps TRBD1 (5 bases). Trimming took 4 bases from V and 2 from J, leaving 10 bases between them. CDR1 SGHRS and CDR2 YFSETQ come from the germline V gene. There are 14 residues in the CDR3. The CDR3 sequence is CASSAGSTKNIQYF. The DNA of the CDR3 is TGCGCCAGCAGCGCAGGGTCTACCAAAAACATTCAGTACTTC.

This chain uses TRBV9 with TRBJ1-2; perhaps TRBD1 as D (5 bases). This CDR3 comprises 17 residues. The ends were cut back, 0 bases at V and 2 bases at J, with 17 bases in the middle. CDR1 is SGDLS, CDR2 YYNGEE, per germline. The CDR3 nucleotides are TGTGCCAGCAGCGTAGCAGAGACAGAAAGGGTGAACTATGGCTACACCTTC. It codes for CASSVAETERVNYGYTF.

The chain is built from TRBV7-2 and TRBJ1-2; 8 positions match TRBD1. The germline V gene has CDR1 SGHTA and CDR2 FQGNSA. Trimming at V came to 1 base and at J to 14 bases, leaving 12 bases not matched to a gene. The CDR3 has 14 residues. CDR3 bases: TGTGCCAGCAGCTTAGGCGGGACAGGCCGGTCAGAGACCTTC. Residues: CASSLGGTGRSETF.

The CDR3: CARGGREGINSPLHF. The CDR3 DNA reads TGTGCCAGGGGAGGGAGGGAGGGAATTAATTCACCCCTCCACTTT. The gene calls are TRBV6-1 and TRBJ1-6; D not certain. Germline values: CDR1 MNHNS, CDR2 SASEGT. The CDR3 contains 15 residues. The germline V and J ends were trimmed by 9 bases and 6 bases, with 18 bases remaining between them.

The chain couples TRBV6-1 to TRBJ2-7; D is unresolved. Germline CDR1 reads MNHNS; CDR2 reads SASEGT. Trimming stripped 3 bases from V and 3 bases from J, with 15 bases between. The CDR3 sequence is 15 residues long. In DNA, the CDR3 is TGTGCCAGCAGTGATCCCCCCTTAGGGCGCTACGAGCAGTACTTC. It is translated as CASSDPPLGRYEQYF.